The 13 T cell receptor beta chains presented below share a single source sample, sequenced in a study of cytomegalovirus exposure and HLA in healthy donors. The PCR made use of 60 Vbeta and 13 Jbeta primers. Produced via immunoSEQ multiplex PCR; TCRdb's table is partial and in-frame only. In the table there are about 200,000 clones, approximately 79% of which are singletons. Specimen: PBMCs. These receptors were collected from a woman aged 30 to 39 in good health and CMV-seropositive.

The chain recombines TRBV2 with TRBJ1-1; D is possibly TRBD1 (5 bases). This CDR3 is 13 amino acids long. Germline values: CDR1 SNHLY, CDR2 FYNNEI. Trimming removed 6 bases from V and 2 bases from J, with 10 bases in between. The DNA for the CDR3 is TGTGCCAGCAGAATGACAGATAACACTGAAGCTTTCTTT. Its protein product is CASRMTDNTEAFF.

Notes on this clone: This CDR3 is also generated by other DNA sequences in the sample. The chain couples TRBV7-9 to TRBJ1-1; 8 bases are shared with TRBD1. CDR3 length: 13 residues. Germline assignment: CDR1 SEHNR and CDR2 FQNEAQ (reference sequence). With V trimmed by 4 bases and J by 4 bases, 2 bases remained unmatched. In DNA, the CDR3 is TGTGCCAGCAGCTCACAGGGGGGCACTGAAGCTTTCTTT. It is translated as CASSSQGGTEAFF.

This chain links TRBV19 with TRBJ1-1; D not resolved. The CDR3 has 12 amino acids. Germline CDR1 and CDR2: LNHDA and SQIVND (reference sequence). The ends were cut back, 4 bases at V and 11 bases at J, with 14 bases in the middle. CDR3 loop: CASSTLLRLAFF. The CDR3 bases are TGTGCCAGTAGTACGCTACTCCGATTGGCTTTCTTT.

The chain joins TRBV2 to TRBJ2-3; D might be TRBD2 (7 bases). Germline CDR1 reads SNHLY; CDR2 reads FYNNEI. Trimming stripped 10 bases from V and 4 bases from J, with 18 bases between. This CDR3 spans 14 amino acids. The CDR3 region is CATRRGGGADTQYF. As DNA, the CDR3 is TGTGCCACACGAAGGGGGGGAGGCGCAGATACGCAGTATTTT.

As regards this clone: Distinct nucleotide sequences in the sample also encode this CDR3. This chain uses TRBV29-1 with TRBJ1-5, with TRBD1 identical over 7 bases. CDR3 length: 13 residues. Losses at the gene ends were 4 bases for V and 2 bases for J; bases not matched to a gene: 2. The V gene's germline CDR1 is SQVTM and CDR2 ANQGSEA. This chain's CDR3 is CSVGQGGNQPQHF. The CDR3 DNA follows: TGCAGCGTTGGACAGGGTGGCAATCAGCCCCAGCATTTT.

The gene calls are TRBV11-3 and TRBJ2-1, with TRBD2 as a possible D gene (6 bases). Germline V gene data show CDR1 as SGHNT and CDR2 as YENEEA. V was cut by 5 bases and J by 5 bases, with 10 bases left in between. This CDR3 contains 13 residues. CDR3 sequence: CASSGGYNNEQFF. CDR3 DNA sequence: TGTGCCAGCAGCGGGGGGTACAACAATGAGCAGTTCTTC. Full variable domain (rest looked up from reference TRBV11-3 and TRBJ2-1): EAGVVQSPRYKIIEKKQPVAFWCNPISGHNTLYWYLQNLGQGPELLIRYENEEAVDDSQLPKDRFSAERLKGVDSTLKIQPAELGDSAVYLCASSGGYNNEQFFGPGTRLTVL.

The J gene is TRBJ2-7, the V gene TRBV5-1; TRBD1 aligns across 8 bases. Unmatched junction bases numbered 15, after V lost 4 bases and J lost 12 bases. Germline CDR1 and CDR2: SGHRS and YFSETQ. This CDR3 has 14 residues. CDR3 sequence: CASSPDRASIPPYF. CDR3 bases: TGCGCCAGCAGCCCGGACAGGGCCTCTATTCCCCCGTACTTC.

The gene calls are TRBV5-1 and TRBJ1-1; D perhaps matches TRBD1 (5 bases). V was cut by 2 bases and J by 0 bases, with 11 bases left in between. Looked up from germline, CDR1 is SGHRS and CDR2 is YFSETQ. This CDR3 has 15 residues. In DNA, the CDR3 is TGCGCCAGCAGCTTCCTGACGGGGGTGAACACTGAAGCTTTCTTT. As protein: CASSFLTGVNTEAFF.

The chain links TRBV7-9 to TRBJ1-2; D is possibly TRBD1 (5 bases). Trimming shortened V by 8 bases and J by 2 bases, and 9 bases separated the two germline ends. The CDR3 extends over 12 amino acids. Germline loops: CDR1 SEHNR, CDR2 FQNEAQ (reference sequence). CDR3 nucleotide sequence: TGTGCCAGCCAGGGATACAACTATGGCTACACCTTC. It yields the protein CASQGYNYGYTF.

The chain employs TRBV7-9 and TRBJ1-2; possible D gene TRBD1, 6 bases. Trimming stripped 5 bases from V and 4 bases from J, with 8 bases between. The CDR3 contains 12 residues. Germline-derived CDR1 and CDR2 are SEHNR and FQNEAQ (reference sequence). For the CDR3, the DNA is TGTGCCAGCAGCGAGACAGGCTATGGCTACACCTTC. Translation gives CASSETGYGYTF.

V is TRBV13 and J is TRBJ2-7; 7 positions match TRBD1. Germline lookup yields CDR1 PRHDT and CDR2 FYEKMQ (reference sequence). V dropped 5 bases and J dropped 3; count of bases not matched to a gene: 10. The CDR3 is 15 amino acids. The CDR3 reads CASSGTGTEFYEQYF. The CDR3 DNA reads TGTGCCAGCAGCGGGACCGGGACAGAATTCTACGAGCAGTACTTC.

The V call is TRBV6-1, the J call TRBJ2-3, with D possibly being TRBD1 (5 bases). The length of the CDR3 is 14 residues. The germline V gene has CDR1 MNHNS and CDR2 SASEGT. The ends were cut back, 6 bases at V and 4 bases at J, with 14 bases in the middle. Here the CDR3 DNA reads TGTGCCAGCAGGGGCGTCGTAGGGGCAGATACGCAGTATTTT. Protein sequence: CASRGVVGADTQYF.

A single count supports this clone. The chain uses TRBV7-4 and TRBJ2-7; no firm D call. V was shortened by 1 base and J by 7 bases, with 5 bases between the two germline ends. Germline CDR1 is SGHVT and CDR2 is SQSDAQ. The CDR3 loop spans 11 amino acids. The CDR3 is CASSLVPEQYF. The CDR3, as DNA: TGTGCCAGCAGCTTAGTTCCAGAGCAGTACTTC.